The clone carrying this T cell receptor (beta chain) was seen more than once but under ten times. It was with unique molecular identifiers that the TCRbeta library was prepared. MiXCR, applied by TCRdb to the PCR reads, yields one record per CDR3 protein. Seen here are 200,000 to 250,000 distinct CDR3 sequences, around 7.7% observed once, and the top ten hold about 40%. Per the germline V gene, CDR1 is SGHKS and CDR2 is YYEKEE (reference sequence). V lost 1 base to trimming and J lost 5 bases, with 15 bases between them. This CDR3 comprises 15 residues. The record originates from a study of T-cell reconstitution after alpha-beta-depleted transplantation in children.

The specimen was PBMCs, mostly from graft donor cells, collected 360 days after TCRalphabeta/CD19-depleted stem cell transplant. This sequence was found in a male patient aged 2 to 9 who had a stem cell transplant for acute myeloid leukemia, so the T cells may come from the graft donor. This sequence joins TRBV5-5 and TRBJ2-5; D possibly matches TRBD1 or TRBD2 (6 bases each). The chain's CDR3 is CASSLILGGGETQYF. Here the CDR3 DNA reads TGTGCCAGCAGCTTGATATTGGGGGGCGGGGAGACCCAGTACTTC.